The clone carrying this T cell receptor beta chain occurred many times. Germline CDR1 is SGHTA and CDR2 is FQGTGA. The CDR3 contains 15 residues. V shed 6 bases and J 8 bases; nucleotides not matched to a gene: 9. This sample is drawn from a study of blood T cells in healthy people across ages. A J-beta primer mix and a sample-barcoded 5' primer were used in a second PCR of about 7 to 11 cycles. In TCRdb, the 5' RACE reads were re-called with MiXCR into one record per CDR3 protein. The data hold around 990,000 distinct CDR3 sequences, with 25% observed a single time. These same records also appear under a second study, on T cells of mothers and their children.

The specimen sequenced was blood. This TCR derives from a girl under 10 years old in good health. The V and J genes are TRBV7-3 and TRBJ2-1; 11 positions match TRBD2. Written as DNA, the CDR3 is TGTGCCAGCAGTTCGACTAGCGGGGAATGGGATGAGCAGTTCTTC. Translation: CASSSTSGEWDEQFF.